Presented here are 15 T cell receptor beta chains from one specimen sequenced in a study of control samples from healthy donors and cancer patients. Method: immunoSEQ multiplex PCR; TCRdb's copy keeps in-frame clones and lacks some. The profile shows 100,000 to 150,000 clones, 90% of them singletons. Sequencing was carried out using blood. These receptors were obtained from a man aged 40-49 years in good health.

This chain joins TRBV2 and TRBJ1-3; TRBD1 agrees at 8 bases. The CDR3 runs 15 residues. CDR1 is SNHLY and CDR2 is FYNNEI in the germline V gene. V was clipped by 8 bases and J by 0 bases; unmatched bases: 6. For the CDR3, the DNA is TGTGCCAGCTACAGGGGGGAGAGCTCTGGAAACACCATATATTTT. Translating gives CASYRGESSGNTIYF.

This chain links TRBV5-1 with TRBJ2-7; D is undetermined. CDR3 size: 15 residues. The V and J ends lost 4 bases and 2 bases respectively, with 16 bases between them. Per germline, CDR1 SGHRS and CDR2 YFSETQ. The CDR3 sequence is CASSPGAGRAYEQYF. CDR3 nucleotide sequence: TGCGCCAGCAGCCCTGGAGCTGGCAGAGCCTACGAGCAGTACTTC.

The rearrangement links TRBV15 to TRBJ2-5, with a possible D match to TRBD1 (5 bases). Germline V gives CDR1 LNHNV, CDR2 YYDKDF (reference sequence). The V gene lost 0 bases and the J gene lost 5 bases, with 16 bases spanning the gap. There are 16 residues in the CDR3. CDR3 DNA sequence: TGTGCCACCAGCAGAGACTCAGGGCTTTCGGAGGAGACCCAGTACTTC. It translates to CATSRDSGLSEETQYF.

This chain connects TRBV7-2 to TRBJ2-7, with D maybe TRBD1 (5 bases). The CDR3 is 14 residues long. Trimming shortened V by 0 bases and J by 0 bases, and 6 bases separated the two germline ends. From germline, CDR1 is SGHTA and CDR2 FQGNSA. This chain's CDR3 is CASSLAGVSYEQYF. The CDR3 DNA reads TGTGCCAGCAGCTTAGCAGGGGTCTCCTACGAGCAGTACTTC. Together with reference TRBV7-2 and TRBJ2-7, the CDR3 gives the full variable domain: GAGVSQSPSNKVTEKGKDVELRCDPISGHTALYWYRQSLGQGLEFLIYFQGNSAPDKSGLPSDRFSAERTGGSVSTLTIQRTQQEDSAVYLCASSLAGVSYEQYFGPGTRLTVT.

The chain has TRBV11-2 and TRBJ2-7, with TRBD1 identical over 8 bases. After removal of 1 base from V and 9 bases from J, the junction contained 8 bases not matched to a gene. Germline loops: CDR1 SGHAT, CDR2 FQNNGV. The CDR3 extends over 14 amino acids. The CDR3 sequence: CASSLVRGRTRQYF. The CDR3 bases are TGTGCCAGCAGCTTAGTCAGGGGGCGAACCCGGCAGTACTTC.

The chain combines TRBV6-5 with TRBJ2-7; D remains unclear. This CDR3 contains 11 residues. Trimming shortened V by 4 bases and J by 2 bases, and 3 bases separated the two germline ends. Germline CDR1 reads MNHEY; CDR2 reads SVGAGI. In DNA, the CDR3 is TGTGCCAGCAGTTCCCCCTACGAGCAGTACTTC. This encodes CASSSPYEQYF.

V and J are TRBV16 and TRBJ2-1; D is perhaps TRBD1 (6 bases). The CDR3 has 13 amino acids. Trimming took 8 bases from V and 6 from J, leaving 14 bases between them. Germline-derived CDR1 and CDR2 are KGHSY and FQNENV. In nucleotides, the CDR3 is TGTGCCAGCGGCCGGGACATAGGCAATGAGCAGTTCTTC. It is translated as CASGRDIGNEQFF.

The V and J genes are TRBV10-3 and TRBJ2-1, with D possibly matching TRBD2 (7 bases). Per germline, CDR1 ENHRY and CDR2 SYGVKD. The CDR3 has 14 residues. Trimming pared 10 bases from V and 7 bases from J, leaving 20 bases between. The CDR3 bases are TGTGCCACCGCCGGGGAGGGGGACGGGAATGAGCAGTTCTTC. It translates to CATAGEGDGNEQFF.

The rearrangement uses TRBV2 and TRBJ1-1; no clear D. The germline CDR1 and CDR2 sequences are SNHLY and FYNNEI. V was clipped by 7 bases and J by 1 base, with 10 bases between them. This CDR3 comprises 13 residues. CDR3 in amino acids: CASMVLGNTEAFF. The DNA for the CDR3 is TGTGCCAGCATGGTTCTAGGGAACACTGAAGCTTTCTTT. The whole variable domain, filled in from reference TRBV2 and TRBJ1-1, reads EPEVTQTPSHQVTQMGQEVILRCVPISNHLYFYWYRQILGQKVEFLVSFYNNEISEKSEIFDDQFSVERPDGSNFTLKIRSTKLEDSAMYFCASMVLGNTEAFFGQGTRLTVV.

The genes are TRBV5-4 and TRBJ2-2; 10 bases match TRBD2. V gave up 2 bases and J gave up 7 bases; unmatched junction bases: 8. Per the germline V gene, CDR1 is SGHNT and CDR2 is YYREEE (reference sequence). The CDR3 consists of 16 residues. CDR3 nucleotides: TGTGCCAGCAGCTTTCTTAGCGGGGGGTTCGACGGGGAGCTGTTTTTT. Protein product: CASSFLSGGFDGELFF.

This chain uses TRBV13 with TRBJ1-2; 10 bases are shared with TRBD1. Trimming at V came to 5 bases and at J to 4 bases, leaving 7 bases not matched to a gene. The length of the CDR3 is 15 residues. Germline CDR1 and CDR2: PRHDT and FYEKMQ (reference sequence). This CDR3 reads CASSPGTGEPYGYTF. The CDR3 nucleotides read TGTGCCAGCAGCCCAGGGACAGGGGAGCCCTATGGCTACACCTTC.

The genes are TRBV11-1 and TRBJ2-2, with 7 bases lining up with TRBD1. V lost 3 bases and J lost 8; bases outside the gene matches: 6. CDR1 SGHAT and CDR2 FQDESV come from the germline V gene (reference sequence). There are 14 residues in the CDR3. Here the CDR3 reads CASSFQTGTGELFF. The CDR3 bases are TGTGCCAGCAGCTTCCAGACAGGGACGGGGGAGCTGTTTTTT.

The rearrangement joins TRBV24-1 to TRBJ2-3; 12 bases are a match to TRBD2. J gave up 5 bases and V 9 bases, and 5 bases lay outside the gene matches. Germline-derived CDR1 and CDR2 are KGHDR and SFDVKD. The CDR3 covers 14 residues. The CDR3 loop is CATSLAGGRDTQYF. Here the CDR3 DNA reads TGTGCCACCTCCCTAGCGGGGGGGCGAGATACGCAGTATTTT.

The rearrangement links TRBV6-5 to TRBJ1-6; 9 bases are shared with TRBD1. The CDR3 contains 14 residues. Per germline, CDR1 MNHEY and CDR2 SVGAGI. After removal of 3 bases from V and 11 bases from J, the junction contained 5 bases not matched to a gene. For the CDR3, the DNA is TGTGCCAGCAGTTATCGACAGGGGGTGCCACCCCTCCACTTT. It is translated as CASSYRQGVPPLHF.

The chain uses TRBV6-5 and TRBJ2-7; 8 bases fit TRBD2. Trimming took 6 bases from V and 7 from J; bases not matched to a gene: 5. The CDR3 runs 12 residues. CDR1 and CDR2 (germline): MNHEY, SVGAGI. The CDR3, as DNA: TGTGCCAGCAGCCGGACGGGAGGGGAGCAGTACTTC. This encodes CASSRTGGEQYF.